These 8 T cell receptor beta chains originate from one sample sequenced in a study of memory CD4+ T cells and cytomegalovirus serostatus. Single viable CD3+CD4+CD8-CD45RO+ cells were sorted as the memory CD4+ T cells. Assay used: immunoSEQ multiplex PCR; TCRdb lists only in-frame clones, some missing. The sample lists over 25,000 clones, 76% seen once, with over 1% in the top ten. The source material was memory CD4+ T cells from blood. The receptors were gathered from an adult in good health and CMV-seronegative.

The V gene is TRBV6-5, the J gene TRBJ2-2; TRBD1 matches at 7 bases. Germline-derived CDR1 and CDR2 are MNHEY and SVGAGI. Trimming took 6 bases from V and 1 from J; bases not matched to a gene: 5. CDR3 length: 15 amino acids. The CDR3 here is CASRPGQLNTGELFF. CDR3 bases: TGTGCCAGCAGACCGGGACAGCTGAACACCGGGGAGCTGTTTTTT.

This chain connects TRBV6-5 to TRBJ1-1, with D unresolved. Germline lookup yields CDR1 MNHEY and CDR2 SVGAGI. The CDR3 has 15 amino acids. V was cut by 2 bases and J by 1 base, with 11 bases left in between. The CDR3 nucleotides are TGTGCCAGCAGTTACGGCGTCTACGGGAACACTGAAGCTTTCTTT. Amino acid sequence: CASSYGVYGNTEAFF.

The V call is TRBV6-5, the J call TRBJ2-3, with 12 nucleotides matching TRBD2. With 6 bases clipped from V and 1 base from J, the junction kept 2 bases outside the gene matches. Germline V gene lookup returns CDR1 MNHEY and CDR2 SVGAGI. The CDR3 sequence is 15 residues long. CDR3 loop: CASRRTSGGTDTQYF. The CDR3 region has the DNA TGTGCCAGCAGGAGGACTAGCGGGGGCACAGATACGCAGTATTTT.

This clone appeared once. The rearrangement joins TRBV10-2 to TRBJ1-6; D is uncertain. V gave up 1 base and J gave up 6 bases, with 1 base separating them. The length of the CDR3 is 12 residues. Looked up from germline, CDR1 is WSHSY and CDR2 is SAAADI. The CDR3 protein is CASSEFNSPLHF. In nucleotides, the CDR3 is TGCGCCAGCAGTGAGTTTAATTCACCCCTCCACTTT.

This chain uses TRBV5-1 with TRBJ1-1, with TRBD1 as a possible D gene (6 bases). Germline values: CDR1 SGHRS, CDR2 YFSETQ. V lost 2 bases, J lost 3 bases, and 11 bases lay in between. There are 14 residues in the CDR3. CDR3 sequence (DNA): TGCGCCAGCAGCTTCTTGGACAGTTACACTGAAGCTTTCTTT. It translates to CASSFLDSYTEAFF.

The CDR3 sequence: CASTLRDRGPKANQPQHF. The DNA of the CDR3 is TGCGCCAGCACCCTGCGGGACAGGGGGCCGAAGGCCAATCAGCCCCAGCATTTT. The chain couples TRBV5-1 to TRBJ1-5, with 12 bases matching TRBD1. Germline CDR1 and CDR2: SGHRS and YFSETQ. V trimming: 6 bases; J trimming: 3 bases; junction bases outside the gene matches: 13. The CDR3 contains 18 residues.

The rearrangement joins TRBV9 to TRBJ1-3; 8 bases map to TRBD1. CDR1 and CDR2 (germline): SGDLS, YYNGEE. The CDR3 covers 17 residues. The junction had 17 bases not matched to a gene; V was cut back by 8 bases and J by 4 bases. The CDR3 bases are TGTGCCAGTTCTGCCCAGGGGGCATCGTCGTGGGGAAACACCATATATTTT. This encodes CASSAQGASSWGNTIYF.

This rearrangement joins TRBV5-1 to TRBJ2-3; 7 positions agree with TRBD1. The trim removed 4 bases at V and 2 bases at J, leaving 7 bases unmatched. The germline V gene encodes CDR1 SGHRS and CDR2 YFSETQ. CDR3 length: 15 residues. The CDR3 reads CASSRSGQSTDTQYF. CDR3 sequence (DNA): TGCGCCAGCAGCAGATCGGGACAGTCCACAGATACGCAGTATTTT.